The 28 T cell receptor beta chains in this list originate from one sample, sequenced in a study of control samples from healthy donors and cancer patients. Libraries were prepared by immunoSEQ multiplex PCR; TCRdb keeps only in-frame clonotypes and omits some of them. The sample yields some 410,000 clones, about 93% seen once. The sequenced sample consisted of PBMCs. These receptor sequences come from a man aged 40-55 years with head and neck cancer.

This chain uses TRBV6-5 with TRBJ1-1, with 7 bases that match TRBD1. V gave up 6 bases and J gave up 4 bases; unmatched junction bases: 5. Germline V gives CDR1 MNHEY, CDR2 SVGAGI. This CDR3 contains 13 residues. CDR3 DNA: TGTGCCAGCAGGATGACAGGGATCACTGAAGCTTTCTTT. Protein product: CASRMTGITEAFF.

The chain recombines TRBV12-3 or TRBV12-4 with TRBJ2-6; D call uncertain. The V end was cut by 6 bases, the J end by 2 bases, with 5 bases between. The length of the CDR3 is 13 residues. CDR3 nucleotides: TGTGCCAGCAGGGTAGCTGGGGCCAACGTCCTGACTTTC. Amino acids: CASRVAGANVLTF.

Comment on this clone: The junction differs from germline at one of its ends, possibly a read error. Within the sample, other DNA sequences also encode this same CDR3. The V and J genes are TRBV12-3 or TRBV12-4 and TRBJ1-1, with D unclear. This CDR3 contains 13 residues. The CDR3 region is CASSFRANSEAFF. In DNA, the CDR3 is TGCGCCAGCAGTTTTCGTGCAAACAGTGAAGCTTTCTTT.

This rearrangement joins TRBV25-1 to TRBJ1-3; 8 bases line up with TRBD1. CDR1 MGHDK and CDR2 SYGVNS come from the germline V gene. V dropped 6 bases and J dropped 0; count of bases not matched to a gene: 1. The CDR3 totals 14 residues. This chain's CDR3 is CASRGTGSGNTIYF. The CDR3 DNA follows: TGTGCCAGCAGGGGGACAGGCTCTGGAAACACCATATATTTT. The full variable domain, in which reference TRBV25-1 and TRBJ1-3 provide the parts outside the CDR3, is EADIYQTPRYLVIGTGKKITLECSQTMGHDKMYWYQQDPGMELHLIHYSYGVNSTEKGDLSSESTVSRIRTEHFPLTLESARPSHTSQYLCASRGTGSGNTIYFGEGSWLTVV.

V is TRBV28 and J is TRBJ1-3, with 7 bases aligning to TRBD1. V lost 6 bases and J lost 0; bases outside the gene matches: 8. Germline V gives CDR1 MDHEN, CDR2 SYDVKM. The length of the CDR3 is 16 residues. CDR3 sequence: CASSSDRESSGNTIYF. The CDR3 nucleotides are TGTGCCAGCAGCTCCGACAGGGAGAGCTCTGGAAACACCATATATTTT.

The V and J genes are TRBV5-6 and TRBJ2-5; 9 bases agree with TRBD2. V lost 3 bases to trimming and J lost 4 bases; unmatched junction nucleotides: 10. CDR3 length equals 16 residues. CDR1 SGHDT and CDR2 YYEEEE come from the germline V gene. The CDR3 coding sequence is TGTGCCAGCAGCTACAGGGTAGCGGGAGTCTTAGAGACCCAGTACTTC. Translated: CASSYRVAGVLETQYF.

The V and J genes are TRBV27 and TRBJ2-6, with D perhaps matching TRBD2 (6 bases). The CDR3 length is 17 residues. V lost 3 bases and J lost 4, with 16 bases in between. Germline V CDR1 and CDR2: MNHEY, SMNVEV (reference sequence). Here the CDR3 reads CASSLGGWFRGANVLTF. DNA for the CDR3: TGTGCCAGCAGTTTGGGGGGATGGTTCCGCGGGGCCAACGTCCTGACTTTC.

V usage is TRBV5-1 and J usage is TRBJ2-7; weak D call: TRBD1 (6 bases). V was cut by 4 bases and J by 3 bases, with 20 bases left in between. CDR1 and CDR2 (germline): SGHRS, YFSETQ. The CDR3 contains 16 residues. The CDR3 reads CASSTTTGLLNYEQYF. CDR3 sequence (DNA): TGCGCCAGCAGCACTACGACAGGTCTTCTCAACTACGAGCAGTACTTC.

This clone was counted a single time. The rearrangement uses TRBV28 and TRBJ2-7; unclear D gene. The CDR3 totals 13 residues. V shed 3 bases and J shed 3 bases, with 9 bases lying between them. Germline V lookup: CDR1 MDHEN, CDR2 SYDVKM. CDR3 sequence reads: CASSFKGNYEQYF. CDR3 in DNA: TGTGCCAGCAGTTTTAAGGGTAACTACGAGCAGTACTTC.

The chain has TRBV7-2 and TRBJ1-3; unclear D gene. Germline V gene sequence: CDR1 SGHTA, CDR2 FQGNSA. The CDR3 is made up of 13 amino acids. V shed 10 bases and J shed 1 base, with 11 bases lying between them. The CDR3 loop is CAKGQPSGNTIYF. CDR3 nucleotides: TGTGCCAAGGGCCAGCCTTCTGGAAACACCATATATTTT.

The chain has TRBV28 and TRBJ1-4; D remains unclear. The CDR3 covers 14 residues. CDR1 and CDR2 (germline): MDHEN, SYDVKM. Deletions cut 5 bases from V and 6 bases from J, with 13 bases between. CDR3 nucleotide sequence: TGTGCCAGCAGTCCCTCGAGGTTTTATGAAAAACTGTTTTTT. This gives the protein CASSPSRFYEKLFF.

The V and J genes are TRBV5-4 and TRBJ2-3; D is ambiguous. The germline V and J ends were trimmed by 3 bases and 1 base, with 6 bases remaining between them. The CDR3 consists of 13 residues. CDR1 SGHNT and CDR2 YYREEE come from the germline V gene (reference sequence). The CDR3, as DNA: TGTGCCAGCAGCTCCCAGGGCACAGATACGCAGTATTTT. Translation: CASSSQGTDTQYF.

The sample holds a few counts of this clone. This rearrangement joins TRBV24-1 to TRBJ2-7; 12 bases are a match to TRBD1. The CDR3 covers 14 residues. Germline V lookup: CDR1 KGHDR, CDR2 SFDVKD. V lost 3 bases and J lost 5; bases outside the gene matches: 1. CDR3 sequence (DNA): TGTGCCACCAGTGATGGGACAGGGGGCAACGAGCAGTACTTC. Encoded protein: CATSDGTGGNEQYF.

J is TRBJ2-2 and V is TRBV29-1; D not resolved. Trimming removed 6 bases from V and 5 bases from J, with 10 bases in between. CDR1 is SQVTM, CDR2 ANQGSEA, per germline. This CDR3 has 12 amino acids. CDR3 residues: CSVPTITGELFF. The CDR3 DNA follows: TGCAGCGTCCCGACGATTACCGGGGAGCTGTTTTTT.

The rearrangement uses TRBV6-5 and TRBJ1-1; D remains unclear. The CDR3 totals 13 residues. The V gene's germline CDR1 is MNHEY and CDR2 SVGAGI. V lost 7 bases and J 4 bases, leaving 13 bases between the germline ends. For the CDR3, the DNA is TGTGCCAGCATGACCCGGGTGGTCACTGAAGCTTTCTTT. Translating it yields CASMTRVVTEAFF.

The rearrangement uses TRBV7-2 and TRBJ2-5; 7 bases agree with TRBD1. Trimming cost V 7 bases and J 1 base; bases outside gene matches: 9. The CDR3 spans 15 residues. Germline CDR1 reads SGHTA; CDR2 reads FQGNSA. The CDR3 DNA sequence: TGTGCCAGCACTATATCCGGGACAGCCCAAGAGACCCAGTACTTC. This sequence encodes CASTISGTAQETQYF.

The V gene is TRBV7-2, the J gene TRBJ2-1, with D possibly being TRBD2 (6 bases). V was clipped by 1 base and J by 7 bases, with 11 bases between them. This CDR3 comprises 14 residues. Germline-derived CDR1 and CDR2 are SGHTA and FQGNSA. The CDR3 reads CASSLDTSRNEQFF. CDR3 DNA sequence: TGTGCCAGCAGCTTAGATACTAGCAGGAATGAGCAGTTCTTC. Drawing the rest from reference TRBV7-2 and TRBJ2-1, the complete variable domain is GAGVSQSPSNKVTEKGKDVELRCDPISGHTALYWYRQSLGQGLEFLIYFQGNSAPDKSGLPSDRFSAERTGGSVSTLTIQRTQQEDSAVYLCASSLDTSRNEQFFGPGTRLTVL.

The V call is TRBV27, the J call TRBJ1-5, with 7 bases lining up with TRBD1. Germline CDR1 reads MNHEY; CDR2 reads SMNVEV (reference sequence). J was trimmed by 4 bases and V by 8 bases; bases with no gene match: 8. The CDR3 is made up of 14 amino acids. The CDR3 coding sequence is TGTGCCAGCGGTTACAGGGGCCTGAATCAGCCCCAGCATTTT. Translating it yields CASGYRGLNQPQHF.

The chain combines TRBV7-9 with TRBJ2-3; 9 nucleotides match TRBD2. CDR3 length equals 16 residues. Losses at the gene ends were 4 bases for V and 5 bases for J; bases not matched to a gene: 10. Germline lookup yields CDR1 SEHNR and CDR2 FQNEAQ (reference sequence). The CDR3 DNA reads as TGTGCCAGCAGCTCCCTCCGGGCGGGAGGGAGAGATACGCAGTATTTT. It translates to CASSSLRAGGRDTQYF.

In regard to this clone: Compared with germline, one end of the junction differs, possibly owing to a read error. The J gene is TRBJ2-7, the V gene TRBV10-1; D possibly corresponds to TRBD1 (5 bases). Germline V gives CDR1 WNHNN, CDR2 SYGVQD (reference sequence). CDR3 size: 12 residues. The CDR3 bases are TGCGCCAGCAGTGAACCTGGACAAAGGCCAACTTTC. It specifies CASSEPGQRPTF.

This chain links TRBV5-5 with TRBJ2-7; tentatively, D is TRBD2 (6 bases). With 1 base removed from V and 5 bases from J, the gap between germline ends came to 13 bases. The CDR3 runs to 14 residues. Looked up from germline, CDR1 is SGHKS and CDR2 is YYEKEE (reference sequence). The CDR3 reads CASSLWGVVDEQYF. The CDR3 coding sequence is TGTGCCAGCAGCTTGTGGGGGGTTGTCGACGAGCAGTACTTC.

This clone has only a few counts. CDR3 DNA sequence: TGTGCCAGCACTCCATGGGGGGACAGTTCCTACGAGCAGTACTTC. Translation gives CASTPWGDSSYEQYF. The chain couples TRBV6-5 to TRBJ2-7; TRBD1 is a possible D gene (7 bases). The CDR3 is made up of 15 amino acids. From germline, CDR1 is MNHEY and CDR2 SVGAGI. V was pared by 7 bases and J by 1 base, with 17 bases between.

V and J are TRBV7-3 and TRBJ1-1; 8 nucleotides agree with TRBD1. This CDR3 comprises 13 residues. V was clipped by 3 bases and J by 3 bases; unmatched bases: 0. The germline gives CDR1 SGHTA, CDR2 FQGTGA. The CDR3 loop reads CASSLTGDTEAFF. In nucleotides, the CDR3 is TGTGCCAGCAGCTTGACAGGGGACACTGAAGCTTTCTTT. Supplemented by reference TRBV7-3 and TRBJ1-1, the full variable domain reads GAGVSQTPSNKVTEKGKYVELRCDPISGHTALYWYRQSLGQGPEFLIYFQGTGAADDSGLPNDRFFAVRPEGSVSTLKIQRTERGDSAVYLCASSLTGDTEAFFGQGTRLTVV.

This clone was found once. This chain links TRBV24-1 with TRBJ2-1; the D gene is possibly TRBD2 (5 bases). The V gene's germline CDR1 is KGHDR and CDR2 SFDVKD. Trimming stripped 4 bases from V and 0 bases from J, with 12 bases between. The CDR3 consists of 16 residues. CDR3 region: CATSETLGGSYNEQFF. CDR3 coding DNA: TGTGCCACCAGTGAGACTTTAGGAGGCTCCTACAATGAGCAGTTCTTC.

V usage is TRBV6-5 and J usage is TRBJ2-1, with TRBD2 matching 9 bases. Germline CDR1 is MNHEY and CDR2 is SVGAGI. Trimming cost V 5 bases and J 7 bases; bases outside gene matches: 6. This CDR3 is 14 amino acids long. The CDR3 region is CASSRREGGNEQFF. The CDR3 region has the DNA TGTGCCAGCAGTCGGCGGGAGGGAGGAAATGAGCAGTTCTTC.

The rearrangement joins TRBV28 to TRBJ2-1; 11 nucleotides align to TRBD2. CDR1 and CDR2 from the germline V gene are MDHEN and SYDVKM. The V gene end was trimmed by 2 bases and the J gene end by 4 bases; junction bases not matched to a gene: 7. The CDR3 runs 17 residues. The DNA of the CDR3 is TGTGCCAGCAGTTTAGGTCCTAGCGGGGGGCCGTACAATGAGCAGTTCTTC. This sequence encodes CASSLGPSGGPYNEQFF.

The chain employs TRBV2 and TRBJ1-5; D perhaps matches TRBD1 (5 bases). V lost 8 bases to trimming and J lost 4 bases, with 15 bases between them. This CDR3 contains 14 residues. Looked up from germline, CDR1 is SNHLY and CDR2 is FYNNEI. Here the CDR3 reads CASGFVDTNQPQHF. The CDR3 region has the DNA TGTGCCAGCGGTTTCGTGGACACAAATCAGCCCCAGCATTTT. The full variable domain, in which reference TRBV2 and TRBJ1-5 provide the parts outside the CDR3, is EPEVTQTPSHQVTQMGQEVILRCVPISNHLYFYWYRQILGQKVEFLVSFYNNEISEKSEIFDDQFSVERPDGSNFTLKIRSTKLEDSAMYFCASGFVDTNQPQHFGDGTRLSIL.

This chain uses TRBV27 with TRBJ1-4, with D perhaps TRBD1 (5 bases). Trimming cost V 5 bases and J 2 bases, with 15 bases left between them. The CDR3 covers 16 residues. Germline assignment: CDR1 MNHEY and CDR2 SMNVEV (reference sequence). The CDR3: CASSTGGISTNEKLFF. The CDR3 DNA is TGTGCCAGCAGTACTGGGGGGATTAGCACTAATGAAAAACTGTTTTTT.